What follows are 10 T cell receptor beta chains derived from one specimen sequenced in a study of blood T cell repertoires in COVID-19. The data were produced by immunoSEQ multiplex PCR, yet TCRdb's version contains in-frame clones alone and is incomplete. The profile shows about 120,000 clones, 82% of them singletons. Sequencing input: peripheral blood. The source of these receptors is a human donor in a cohort sampled during active COVID-19.

The gene calls are TRBV3-1 (or the pseudogene TRBV3-2) and TRBJ1-5; D might be TRBD1 (5 bases). CDR3 length: 13 residues. Germline loops: CDR1 LGHDT, CDR2 YNNKEL (reference sequence). V was trimmed by 0 bases and J by 12 bases, leaving 12 bases between them. The CDR3 DNA sequence: TGTGCCAGCAGCCAAGAAGGGCGGGGGGACCAGCATTTT. Amino acids: CASSQEGRGDQHF.

The J gene is TRBJ1-4, the V gene TRBV7-8; D might be TRBD1 (6 bases). The CDR3 is 15 amino acids. V lost 1 base and J lost 6, with 12 bases in between. CDR1 is SGHVS and CDR2 is FQNEAQ in the germline V gene. The CDR3 reads CASSLDPGVHEKLFF. The CDR3 nucleotides are TGTGCCAGCAGCTTAGATCCAGGGGTCCATGAAAAACTGTTTTTT.

The CDR3 is CASSRGQGVGGYTF. The CDR3 DNA follows: TGTGCCAGCAGCCGAGGACAGGGGGTGGGAGGCTACACCTTC. This chain joins TRBV3-1 (or the pseudogene TRBV3-2) and TRBJ1-2, with 10 bases matching TRBD1. The CDR3 sequence is 14 residues long. The ends lost 4 bases at V and 8 bases at J; junction bases unmatched: 7. Per the germline V gene, CDR1 is LGHDT and CDR2 is YNNKEL (reference sequence).

This clone was observed once. The chain has TRBV5-1 and TRBJ2-3, with D uncertain. The ends were cut back, 0 bases at V and 2 bases at J, with 10 bases in the middle. Germline CDR1 reads SGHRS; CDR2 reads YFSETQ. This CDR3 spans 15 amino acids. In nucleotides, the CDR3 is TGCGCCAGCAGCTTGGGGGTCCAGGACACAGATACGCAGTATTTT. Translating it yields CASSLGVQDTDTQYF.

This chain connects TRBV29-1 to TRBJ2-1; 8 bases map to TRBD1. V gave up 5 bases and J gave up 4 bases; unmatched junction bases: 10. Germline V gene lookup returns CDR1 SQVTM and CDR2 ANQGSEA. The CDR3 runs to 15 residues. CDR3 nucleotides: TGCAGCGTTTATTCCGGGACAGGAAAGTACAATGAGCAGTTCTTC. Translation: CSVYSGTGKYNEQFF.

The chain uses TRBV5-4 and TRBJ1-6; TRBD1 matches at 7 bases. This CDR3 is 15 amino acids long. Germline loops: CDR1 SGHNT, CDR2 YYREEE (reference sequence). The V segment lost 1 base and the J segment 10 bases; nucleotides outside the gene matches: 8. The CDR3 spells CASSLSGGLWSPLHF. Written as DNA, the CDR3 is TGTGCCAGCAGCTTGTCAGGGGGACTGTGGTCACCCCTCCACTTT.

The chain is built from TRBV7-8 and TRBJ2-3, with D hard to call. Trimming stripped 1 base from V and 7 bases from J, with 6 bases between. CDR1 is SGHVS and CDR2 is FQNEAQ in the germline V gene. The CDR3 loop spans 12 amino acids. This CDR3 reads CASSLDGYTQYF. CDR3 nucleotides: TGTGCCAGCAGCTTAGACGGGTATACGCAGTATTTT.

The rearrangement joins TRBV19 to TRBJ1-1, with D perhaps matching TRBD1 (6 bases). V was trimmed by 4 bases and J by 11 bases, leaving 20 bases between them. Germline loops: CDR1 LNHDA, CDR2 SQIVND (reference sequence). The CDR3 totals 14 residues. In nucleotides, the CDR3 is TGTGCCAGTAGTACAGAGGGACACCGAAGGTCGGCTTTCTTT. It encodes CASSTEGHRRSAFF. The full variable domain, in which reference TRBV19 and TRBJ1-1 provide the parts outside the CDR3, is DGGITQSPKYLFRKEGQNVTLSCEQNLNHDAMYWYRQDPGQGLRLIYYSQIVNDFQKGDIAEGYSVSREKKESFPLTVTSAQKNPTAFYLCASSTEGHRRSAFFGQGTRLTVV.

This chain uses TRBV19 with TRBJ1-6; no clear D. The CDR3 is 14 residues long. Germline V lookup: CDR1 LNHDA, CDR2 SQIVND (reference sequence). The V end was cut by 6 bases, the J end by 5 bases, with 11 bases between. The CDR3 bases are TGTGCCAGTAGCACCAGGCGAGATAATTCACCCCTCCACTTT. Translated, it gives CASSTRRDNSPLHF.

The chain carries TRBV6-5 and TRBJ1-1; D remains ambiguous. V lost 4 bases and J lost 1, with 10 bases in between. The CDR3 covers 14 residues. Germline V CDR1 and CDR2: MNHEY, SVGAGI. The chain's CDR3 is CASSSRVRNTEAFF. CDR3 DNA: TGTGCCAGCAGTTCCCGGGTTAGGAACACTGAAGCTTTCTTT.